This T cell receptor (beta chain) was sequenced in a study of CD8 T cells in Susac syndrome. The CDR3 spans 15 residues. From germline, CDR1 is GTSNPN and CDR2 SVGIG (reference sequence). V was clipped by 2 bases and J by 4 bases; unmatched bases: 9. When the RNA was reverse transcribed, random hexamers were used with an input of 0.5 to 1 ug. Each CDR3 protein gets one entry after TCRdb re-called the immunoSEQ multiplex PCR reads with MiXCR. This table has 80,000 or so distinct CDR3 sequences, roughly 95% appearing once. The chain carries TRBV30 and TRBJ2-7, with 9 bases fitting TRBD1. The sequenced material came from CD8+ T cells from PBMCs. The source of this sequence is a human donor with Susac syndrome. This CDR3 is CAWSISPGQGYEQYF. The CDR3 bases are TGTGCCTGGAGTATTTCGCCGGGACAGGGTTACGAGCAGTACTTC.